The clone carrying this TCR beta chain was seen ten or more times. Its antigen is currently unknown. Germline assignment: CDR1 LNHNV and CDR2 YYDKDF (reference sequence). With V trimmed by 8 bases and J by 2 bases, 0 bases remained unmatched. This CDR3 contains 13 residues. According to the study, TCR beta libraries were built with iRepertoire HTBI primers and CDR3-region Arm-PCR. MiXCR was run by TCRdb on the multiplex PCR reads, yielding one entry per CDR3 protein. Of 400,000 to 600,000 distinct CDR3 sequences in the sample, about a fifth are singletons; the top ten hold more than 6%. The data originate from a study of regulatory T cells in long-lasting Graves disease. Stated time point: persistent/refractory GD, antithyroid drugs over 5 years with positive TRAb. Scientists built the TCR library using RNA that was extracted from PBMCs. Study outcomes and limitations: Persistent Graves' disease cases displayed lower TCR diversity than newly diagnosed ones.

The starting material was peripheral blood mononuclear cells (PBMCs), obtained when the disease was refractory, from a patient treated with antithyroid drugs. The receptor comes from a female donor with Graves disease. The chain carries TRBV15 and TRBJ2-6; 7 nucleotides agree with TRBD1. The CDR3 coding sequence is TGTGCCACCGGACAGGCTGGGGCCAACGTCCTGACTTTC. Translating it yields CATGQAGANVLTF.